This T cell receptor beta chain originates from a study of blood T cells in healthy people across ages (dated by TCRdb to the mid-2010s). In terms of the full investigation: In model experiments, template switching captured about one uniquely barcoded TCR beta cDNA molecule for every two T cells. Using deep sequencing normalized with unique cDNA molecular identifiers, the study measured how TCR beta repertoire diversity changes with age. Donors were grouped into four age groups: young (average approximately 16 years), middle-aged (about 38), aged (about 60) and long-lived (approximately 75). Donors of different ages were randomly distributed across sequencing lanes to avoid experimental bias. For two donors (one aged 18 to 30 and one aged 80 or older), the study analyzed two additional independent replicas of 1 million unique cDNA reads from the same blood draw. Results the study describes overall, beyond this receptor: Because profiling used bulk unsorted PBMCs, naive and antigen-experienced compartments could not be compared conclusively. Estimates of total diversity from one million sequenced T cells were regarded as lower bounds and underestimates. Compared with the aged group, the long-lived group had more naive CD4+ T cells, fewer expanded clones and increased TCR diversity, suggesting age selection. Because donor CMV infection status was unknown, age-related changes in expanded clonotypes were potentially confounded. As age increased, observed TCR beta diversity per million T cells dropped in a roughly linear way, and a significant reduction was already evident by age 40. The percentage of naive T cells measured by flow cytometry correlated strongly with observed TCR beta diversity.

The CDR1 and CDR2 encoded by the germline V gene (reference sequence) are SGHKS and YYEKEE. The V end gives up 4 bases and the J end 12 bases, leaving 15 bases in the junction not matched to a gene. The CDR3, from cysteine to phenylalanine, totals 14 residues. This entry keeps only the CDR3 DNA: 42 bases, framed from base 1. In its sample, this clonotype was seen a few times. Its specific antigen is unknown. One base away there is no much larger clone; base qualities are not given. Library prep was done by 5' RACE. TCRdb names Illumina HiSeq 2500 as the instrument used. A second PCR of about 6 to 11 cycles was performed with a sample-barcoded 5' primer and a J-beta primer mix. A template-switch 5' adaptor carrying 12 random nucleotides introduced a unique molecular identifier onto each TCR beta cDNA molecule. Each sample yielded at least 2.5 million CDR3-containing paired-end reads. The Mint cDNA synthesis kit, primed by a TRBC-specific oligonucleotide, was used to synthesize first-strand cDNA from all RNA. Following uracil-DNA glycosylase treatment, all cDNA underwent a first 18-cycle PCR with the universal primers M1SS and BC2_uni_R. As for how the authors treated the data: For normalization, 1 million high-quality reads, each with a distinct molecular identifier, were randomly selected from each sample. Reads with shared molecular identifiers were discarded instead of being binned into consensus sequences. MiTCR, set to a Q25 quality threshold and the strictest error-elimination algorithm, was used for CDR3 identification, clonotype clustering and error correction. A nonparametric unseen species model with Euler transformation was used to estimate a lower bound on total TCR beta diversity. TCRdb reran the public reads through fastp at Q25 and MiXCR, keeping productive beta chains. Each entry is one CDR3 protein sequence, shown with its most common DNA and genes. None of the V and J calls come from the authors' own analysis; TCRdb made them. Across this sample there are roughly 700,000 distinct CDR3 sequences, with around 49% seen only once. The ten largest clones capture roughly 30% of the sample.

The donors were roughly 39 Caucasian individuals from Russia, aged roughly 6 to 100 years, who were systemically healthy. Roughly 10 milliliters of peripheral blood were drawn from each donor into EDTA-treated Vacutainer tubes. Ficoll-Paque density-gradient centrifugation was used to isolate PBMCs, with at least 6 million per sample. Total RNA, at least 6 micrograms per sample, was extracted from PBMCs with Trizol reagent. Naive CD45RAhigh/CD27high T cell percentages were measured by flow cytometry on a PBMC aliquot from every donor. Sequenced sample: blood. The sequence links TRBV5-5 to TRBJ2-7; 8 central nucleotides agree with TRBD2. This TCR was sampled from a woman aged 60-75 years in good health. In nucleotides, the sequence is TGTGCCAGCAGCCGAGCGGGAGTACAAGAGACCCGGTACTTC. Translated, this gives CASSRAGVQETRYF.